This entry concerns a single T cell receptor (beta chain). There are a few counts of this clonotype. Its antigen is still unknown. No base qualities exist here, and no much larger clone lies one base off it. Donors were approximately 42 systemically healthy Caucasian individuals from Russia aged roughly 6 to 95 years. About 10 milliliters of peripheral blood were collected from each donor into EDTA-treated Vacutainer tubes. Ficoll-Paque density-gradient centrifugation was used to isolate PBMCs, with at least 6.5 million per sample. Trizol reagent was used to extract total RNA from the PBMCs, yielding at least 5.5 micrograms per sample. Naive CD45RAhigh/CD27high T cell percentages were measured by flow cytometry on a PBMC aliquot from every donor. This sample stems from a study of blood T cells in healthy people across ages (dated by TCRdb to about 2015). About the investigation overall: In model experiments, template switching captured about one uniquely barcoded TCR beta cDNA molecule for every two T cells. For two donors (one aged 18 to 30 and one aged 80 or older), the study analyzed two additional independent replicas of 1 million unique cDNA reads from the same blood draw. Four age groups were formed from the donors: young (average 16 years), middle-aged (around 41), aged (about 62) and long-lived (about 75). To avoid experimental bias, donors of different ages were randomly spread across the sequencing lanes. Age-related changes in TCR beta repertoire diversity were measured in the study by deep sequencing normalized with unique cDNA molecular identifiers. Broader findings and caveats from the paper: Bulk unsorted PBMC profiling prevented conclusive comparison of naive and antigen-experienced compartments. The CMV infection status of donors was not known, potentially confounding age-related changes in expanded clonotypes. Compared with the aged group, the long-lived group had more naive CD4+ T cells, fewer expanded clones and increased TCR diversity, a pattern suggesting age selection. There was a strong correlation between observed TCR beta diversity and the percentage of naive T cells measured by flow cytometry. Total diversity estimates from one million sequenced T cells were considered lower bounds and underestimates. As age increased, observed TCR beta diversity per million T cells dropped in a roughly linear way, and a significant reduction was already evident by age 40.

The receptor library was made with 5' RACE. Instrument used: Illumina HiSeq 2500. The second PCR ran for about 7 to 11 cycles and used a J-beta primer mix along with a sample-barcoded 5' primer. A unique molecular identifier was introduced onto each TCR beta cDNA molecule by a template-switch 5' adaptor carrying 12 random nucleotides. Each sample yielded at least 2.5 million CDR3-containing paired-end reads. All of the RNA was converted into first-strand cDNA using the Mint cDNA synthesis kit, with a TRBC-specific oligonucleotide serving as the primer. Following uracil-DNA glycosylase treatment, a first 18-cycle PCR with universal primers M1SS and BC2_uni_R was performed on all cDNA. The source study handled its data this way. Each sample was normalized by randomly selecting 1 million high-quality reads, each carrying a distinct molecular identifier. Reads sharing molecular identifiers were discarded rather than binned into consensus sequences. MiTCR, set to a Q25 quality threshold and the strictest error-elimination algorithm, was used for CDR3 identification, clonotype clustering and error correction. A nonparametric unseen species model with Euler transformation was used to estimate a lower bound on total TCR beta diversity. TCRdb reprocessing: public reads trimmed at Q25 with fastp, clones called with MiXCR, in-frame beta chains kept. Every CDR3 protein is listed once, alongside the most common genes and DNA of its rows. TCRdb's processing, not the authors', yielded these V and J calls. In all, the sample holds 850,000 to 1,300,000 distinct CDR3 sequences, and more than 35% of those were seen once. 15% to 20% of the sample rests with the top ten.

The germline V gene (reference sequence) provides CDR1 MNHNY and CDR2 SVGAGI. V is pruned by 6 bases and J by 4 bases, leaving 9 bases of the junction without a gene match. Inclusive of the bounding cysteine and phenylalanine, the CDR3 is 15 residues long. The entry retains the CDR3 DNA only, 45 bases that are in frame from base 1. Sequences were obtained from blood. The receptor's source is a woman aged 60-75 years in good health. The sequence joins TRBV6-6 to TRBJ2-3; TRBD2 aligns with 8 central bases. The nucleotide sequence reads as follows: TGTGCCAGCAGACTTAGCGGGAAGGGTTCAGATACGCAGTATTTT. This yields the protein CASRLSGKGSDTQYF.